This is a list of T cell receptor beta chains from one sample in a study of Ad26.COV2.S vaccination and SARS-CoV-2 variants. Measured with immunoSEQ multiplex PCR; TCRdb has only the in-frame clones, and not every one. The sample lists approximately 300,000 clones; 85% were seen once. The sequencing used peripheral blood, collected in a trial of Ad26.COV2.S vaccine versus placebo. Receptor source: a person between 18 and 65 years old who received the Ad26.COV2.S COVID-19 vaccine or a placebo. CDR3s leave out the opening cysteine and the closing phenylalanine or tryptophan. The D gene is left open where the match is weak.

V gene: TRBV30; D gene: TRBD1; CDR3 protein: AWSRRQGGDSPLH
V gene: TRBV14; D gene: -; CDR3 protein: ASSQGAGVGSPLH
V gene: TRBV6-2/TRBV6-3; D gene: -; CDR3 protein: ASSDRTFHSGNTIY
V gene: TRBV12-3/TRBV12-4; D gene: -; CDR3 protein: ASSLGRETQY
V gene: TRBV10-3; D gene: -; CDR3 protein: AISESILTGLNTEAF
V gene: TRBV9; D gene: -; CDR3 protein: ASSVDGATDTQY
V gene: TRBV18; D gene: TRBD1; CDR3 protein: ASSTGTGVVQPQH
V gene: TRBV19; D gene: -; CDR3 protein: ASSDRRISNYGYT
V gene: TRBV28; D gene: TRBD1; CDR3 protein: ASSSGTGGVYGYT
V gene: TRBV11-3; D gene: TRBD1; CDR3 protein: ASSSGGTTGDEKLF
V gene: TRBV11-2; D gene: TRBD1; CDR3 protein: ASSDPRGAYGYT
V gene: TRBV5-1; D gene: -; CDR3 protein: ASSVWGQNTEAF
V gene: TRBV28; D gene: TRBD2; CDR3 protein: ASSSSASGGRTHEQF
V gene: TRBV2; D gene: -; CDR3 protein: ASIPITYEQY
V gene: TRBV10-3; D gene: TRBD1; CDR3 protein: AISGQGANTGELF
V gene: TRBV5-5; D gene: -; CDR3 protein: ASSLWGIREKLF
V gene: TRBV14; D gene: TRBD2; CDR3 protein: ASSQGWGGSLAYEQY
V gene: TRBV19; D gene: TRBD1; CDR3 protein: ASRSDRAGSNQH
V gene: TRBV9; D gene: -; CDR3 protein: ASSMGQNTGELF
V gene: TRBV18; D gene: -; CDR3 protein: ASSPTGNLPDKLF
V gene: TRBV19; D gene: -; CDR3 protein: ASSMASGDNSPLH
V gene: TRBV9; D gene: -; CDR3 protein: ASSVGGDAVFYEQY
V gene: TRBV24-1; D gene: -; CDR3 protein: ATSDLNGNTGELF
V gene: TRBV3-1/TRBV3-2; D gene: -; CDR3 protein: ASSQDLGSYEQY
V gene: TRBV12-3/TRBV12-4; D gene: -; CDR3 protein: ASSFDSQYEQF
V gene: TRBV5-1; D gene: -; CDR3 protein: ASSLPAGQKETQY
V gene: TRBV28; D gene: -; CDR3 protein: ASREPHRNYGYT
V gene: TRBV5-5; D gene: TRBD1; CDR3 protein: ASSLVGQGWITEAF
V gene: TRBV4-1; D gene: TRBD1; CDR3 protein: ASSREPGQGIRNEQF
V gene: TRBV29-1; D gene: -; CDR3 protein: SVGVGGREQF
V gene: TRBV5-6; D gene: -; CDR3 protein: ASSLVGSNYGYT
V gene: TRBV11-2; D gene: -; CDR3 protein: ASSLFNGYT
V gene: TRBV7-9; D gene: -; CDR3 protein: ASSQGETQY
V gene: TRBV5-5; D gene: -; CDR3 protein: ASSLTGPLNTEAF
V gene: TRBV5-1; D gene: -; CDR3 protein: ATKSSFSGANVLT
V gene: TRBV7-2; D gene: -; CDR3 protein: ASSLISSRDYEQY
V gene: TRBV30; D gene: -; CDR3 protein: AWSNRVNTEAF
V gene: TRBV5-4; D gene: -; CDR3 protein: ASSLFGGTGANVLT
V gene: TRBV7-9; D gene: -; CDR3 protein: ASSLVGIEAF
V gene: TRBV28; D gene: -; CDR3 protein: ASSSGPRRGGQY
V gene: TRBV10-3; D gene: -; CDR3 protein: AISELVGGYGYT
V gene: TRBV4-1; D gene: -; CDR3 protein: ASSQRGYEQY
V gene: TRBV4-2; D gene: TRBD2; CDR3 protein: ASSNWAGGFAYEQY
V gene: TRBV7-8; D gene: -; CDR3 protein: ASSLGGGEQF
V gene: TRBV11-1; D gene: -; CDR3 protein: ASSLEGSQNTEAF
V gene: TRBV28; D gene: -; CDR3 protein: ASSLEGWPYEQY
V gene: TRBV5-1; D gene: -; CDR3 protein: ASSLLRGKNEKF
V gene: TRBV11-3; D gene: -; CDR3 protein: ASSFLQGLYYGYT
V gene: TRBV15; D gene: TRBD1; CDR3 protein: ATSRGDRGLWEQY
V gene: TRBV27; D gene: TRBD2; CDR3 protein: ASSSPKAGGGVYNEQF
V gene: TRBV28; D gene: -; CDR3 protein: ASSSPGMNTEAF
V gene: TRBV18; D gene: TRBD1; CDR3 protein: ASSPQTGVNQPQH
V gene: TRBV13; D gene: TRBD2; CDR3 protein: ASSLGGTSRSYEQY
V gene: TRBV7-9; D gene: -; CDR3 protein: ASSLAGGSSTEAF
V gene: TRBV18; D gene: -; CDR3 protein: ASSMDYYEQY